This T cell receptor beta chain was captured by sequencing in a study of Graves' ophthalmopathy and Graves' hyperthyroidism. Background on the study: Investigators collected peripheral blood at initial diagnosis, before any treatment was given.

Hyperthyroidism counted as stable given no ophthalmopathy within 18 months of follow-up. The diagnosis was founded upon clinical symptoms, serum thyroxine, TRAb, thyroid ultrasound and orbital computed tomography. Amplification from RNA transcripts yielded the TCR beta CDR3 regions. First-round RT-PCR relied on HTBI primers, and a second-round multiplex PCR came next. TCRdb reprocessed the multiplex PCR reads via MiXCR and lists one record per CDR3 protein. The sample lists about 620,000 distinct CDR3 sequences, about 20% seen once, with approximately 6.5% in the top ten. Findings of the study overall: Blood also harbored most expanded thyroid clonotypes above 0.001 frequency.

Note on this clonotype: Its antigen is unidentified.

The TCR comes from a woman in her late teens or twenties with stable Graves' hyperthyroidism. Some clones in this sample may be carry-over from other donors' samples. What was sequenced was peripheral blood.

CDR3 in DNA: TGTGCCAGTAGTATACCTGGACAGAACACTGAAGCTTTCTTT. It yields the protein CASSIPGQNTEAFF. This chain connects TRBV19 to TRBJ1-1; weak D call: TRBD1 (5 bases). V shed 2 bases and J shed 1 base, with 8 bases lying between them. This CDR3 contains 14 residues. CDR1 and CDR2 from the germline V gene are LNHDA and SQIVND (reference sequence).